The rows below give T cell receptor beta chains drawn from one sample of a study of T cells in Graves' hyperthyroidism and ophthalmopathy. TCRdb independently ran MiXCR on the multiplex PCR reads; one entry per CDR3 protein. The table shows about 640,000 distinct CDR3 sequences, with less than 25% occurring only once. The material sequenced was blood. These receptors were taken from a young man with Graves' ophthalmopathy. Both conserved end residues are part of each CDR3. A D gene is named only where the DNA matches it firmly. The size field is filled for only some rows; it gives once, few, many or a size class.

size | J | D | V | DNA | CDR3
few | TRBJ2-1 | NA | TRBV7-2 | TGTGCCAGCAGCTTAAGCGGGCATGAGCAGTTCTTC | CASSLSGHEQFF
NA | TRBJ2-1 | TRBD2 | TRBV6-1 | TGTGCCAGCAGTGAAGCGAAGACTAGCGGGAACAATGAGCAGTTCTTC | CASSEAKTSGNNEQFF
few | TRBJ2-7 | NA | TRBV6-2/TRBV6-3 | TGTGCCAGCAGTTACTCCGGACGAACCGAGCAGTACTTC | CASSYSGRTEQYF
NA | TRBJ1-2 | TRBD1 | TRBV20-1 | TGCAGTGCTAGGAGGGGACAGGTCTATGGCTACACCTTC | CSARRGQVYGYTF
few | TRBJ2-2 | NA | TRBV2 | TGTGCCAGCAGTGTCAGGGGCGGGGGGGAGCTGTTTTTT | CASSVRGGGELFF
few | TRBJ2-1 | NA | TRBV28 | TGTGCCAGCAGGACACGCCAATCCAATGAGCAGTTCTTC | CASRTRQSNEQFF
NA | TRBJ2-1 | TRBD2 | TRBV11-2 | TGTGCCAGCAGCTTAGCCCCACGGACTAGCTCCTACAATGAGCAGTTCTTC | CASSLAPRTSSYNEQFF
many | TRBJ1-1 | NA | TRBV3-1 | TGTGCCAGCAGCCAAAAGGAGTTATCGAAGGAAGCTTTCTTT | CASSQKELSKEAFF
NA | TRBJ2-6 | NA | TRBV4-1 | TGCGCCAGCAGCCAAACGTGGGGGGTCTCTGGGGCCAACGTCCTGACTTTC | CASSQTWGVSGANVLTF
NA | TRBJ2-7 | TRBD2 | TRBV20-1 | TGCAGTGCACGCGTAGCGGGATCTGACGAGCAGTACTTC | CSARVAGSDEQYF
NA | TRBJ2-1 | NA | TRBV4-2 | TGTGCCAGCAGCCGCTCCTCTAGCGACTATTACAATGAGCAGTTCTTC | CASSRSSSDYYNEQFF
NA | TRBJ1-1 | NA | TRBV5-1 | TGCGCCAGCACCTACGGGTCGTTGAACACTGAAGCTTTCTTT | CASTYGSLNTEAFF
many | TRBJ2-7 | NA | TRBV7-9 | TGTGCCAGCAGCTTTTCCGGGACAAAAAACTACGAGCAGTACTTC | CASSFSGTKNYEQYF
few | TRBJ2-2 | NA | TRBV10-1 | TGCGCCAGCAGTGTACAGGTCACCGGGGAGCTGTTTTTT | CASSVQVTGELFF
NA | TRBJ2-1 | TRBD1 | TRBV4-2 | TGTGCCAGCAGCCAAGGGGACAGGGGGGACTACAATGAGCAGTTCTTC | CASSQGDRGDYNEQFF
few | TRBJ1-5 | NA | TRBV3-2 | TGTGCCAGCAGCCAAGGATCAGGGGGCAAGAACAATCAGCCCCAGCATTTT | CASSQGSGGKNNQPQHF
NA | TRBJ2-5 | TRBD2 | TRBV5-4 | TGTGCCAGCAGCCATGGGGGAACTAGCGAGGTAGAGACCCAGTACTTC | CASSHGGTSEVETQYF
NA | TRBJ2-7 | NA | TRBV20-1 | TGCAGTGCTAGTAGGGTGGGAGTTTTATACGAGCAGTACTTC | CSASRVGVLYEQYF
few | TRBJ2-1 | NA | TRBV28 | TGTGCCAGCCATATCGAAGGGTATGAGCAGTTCTTC | CASHIEGYEQFF
NA | TRBJ2-7 | NA | TRBV27 | TGTGCCAGCAGTTTGGGACCGAGGTTCGAGCAGTACTTC | CASSLGPRFEQYF
few | TRBJ2-3 | TRBD1 | TRBV7-2 | TGTGCCAGCAGCGCCCAGACAGGGGGCACAGATACGCAGTATTTT | CASSAQTGGTDTQYF
many | TRBJ2-1 | TRBD2 | TRBV7-2 | TGTGCCAGCAGCTTAGCGGCGGGAGGGCCGGGTGAGCAGTTCTTC | CASSLAAGGPGEQFF
many | TRBJ2-7 | TRBD2 | TRBV28 | TGTGCCAGCCGGAAGTGGGCTAGCGGGAGTAAGGACGAGCAGTACTTC | CASRKWASGSKDEQYF
NA | TRBJ2-7 | NA | TRBV7-2 | TGTGCCAGCAGCCCAACCTACGGGCGCTACGAGCAGTACTTC | CASSPTYGRYEQYF
NA | TRBJ2-3 | NA | TRBV2 | TGTGCCAGCGGGAAAGCTACAGATACGCAGTATTTT | CASGKATDTQYF
many | TRBJ2-1 | TRBD2 | TRBV18 | TGTGCCAGCTCACCACTCGCGGAGCGGGAGTCTGAGCAGTTCTTC | CASSPLAERESEQFF
NA | TRBJ2-1 | NA | TRBV4-2 | TGTGCCAGCAGCCCGCTGGACGGTTACAATGAGCAGTTCTTC | CASSPLDGYNEQFF
NA | TRBJ2-1 | TRBD1 | TRBV9 | TGTGCCAGCAGCGCCGGGACAGCCTACAATGAGCAGTTCTTC | CASSAGTAYNEQFF
few | TRBJ2-1 | TRBD2 | TRBV25-1 | TGTGCCAGCAGTGATTATCCAGCGGGAGAGTACAATGAGCAGTTCTTC | CASSDYPAGEYNEQFF
few | TRBJ1-2 | TRBD1 | TRBV19 | TGTGCCAGTAGCCCCGACAGGGGCCAGAACTATGGCTACACCTTC | CASSPDRGQNYGYTF
many | TRBJ2-3 | NA | TRBV6-1 | TGTGCCAGCAGCGATCCTATACGGGGACCCACAGATACGCAGTATTTT | CASSDPIRGPTDTQYF
NA | TRBJ1-4 | NA | TRBV28 | TGTGCCAGCAGAATCCGGGACGGAAATGAAAAACTGTTTTTT | CASRIRDGNEKLFF
NA | TRBJ2-4 | NA | TRBV6-2/TRBV6-3 | TGTGCCAGCAGTTACCGGGACTCCAAATTAACCAAAAACATTCAGTACTTC | CASSYRDSKLTKNIQYF
many | TRBJ2-7 | NA | TRBV12-3/TRBV12-4 | TGTGCCAGCAGTTCCTCAAGCGGGACACCTCTTTGGGAGCAGTACTTC | CASSSSSGTPLWEQYF
few | TRBJ1-5 | NA | TRBV9 | TGTGCCAGCAGCGTAGACGGGGCAGGGCATCAGCCCCAGCATTTT | CASSVDGAGHQPQHF
NA | TRBJ2-3 | NA | TRBV28 | TGTGCCAGCAGTTGGGCAGCGAACACAGATACGCAGTATTTT | CASSWAANTDTQYF
few | TRBJ2-7 | TRBD2 | TRBV10-2 | TGCGCCAGCGCAAAATCGGGACTAGCGGTCTCCTACGAGCAGTACTTC | CASAKSGLAVSYEQYF
NA | TRBJ2-5 | TRBD2 | TRBV10-3 | TGTGCCATCAGGACTAGCGGGACCCAAGAGACCCAGTACTTC | CAIRTSGTQETQYF
few | TRBJ1-6 | NA | TRBV10-3 | TGTGCCATCAGTCAACAGGGCGGCTCTTCACCCCTCCACTTT | CAISQQGGSSPLHF
many | TRBJ1-1 | NA | TRBV5-1 | TGCGCCAGCAGCTTGGGGGCAGTCCGAGGCACTGAAGCTTTCTTT | CASSLGAVRGTEAFF
NA | TRBJ2-5 | TRBD2 | TRBV7-3 | TGTGCCAGCAGCCCCGGGACTAGCGCACAAGAGACCCAGTACTTC | CASSPGTSAQETQYF